A selection of T cell receptor beta chains follows, all from one sample in a study of cytomegalovirus exposure and HLA in healthy donors. Here immunoSEQ multiplex PCR was the method, and the copy in TCRdb shows in-frame clones only, minus some. The sample includes 95,000 to 150,000 clones, approximately 75% of them seen just once. The specimen was PBMCs. The receptors originated from a young man in good health and CMV-seronegative. The CDR3 runs from the conserved cysteine through the conserved F or W. D genes are given only for firm matches. Clone sizes are given selectively: once, few, many, or a class where the clone is expanded.

clone_size: NA; j_call: TRBJ1-5; d_call: NA; v_call: TRBV5-5; cdr3_aa: CASSLDRERNQPQHF; cdr3_nt: TGTGCCAGCAGCTTGGACAGGGAGCGCAATCAGCCCCAGCATTTT
clone_size: NA; j_call: TRBJ2-7; d_call: TRBD1; v_call: TRBV5-1; cdr3_aa: CASSSTGTGGEQYF; cdr3_nt: TGCGCCAGCAGCTCTACCGGGACAGGGGGCGAGCAGTACTTC
clone_size: NA; j_call: TRBJ1-2; d_call: NA; v_call: TRBV2; cdr3_aa: CASSEGPLGGYGYTF; cdr3_nt: TGTGCCAGCAGTGAAGGTCCTTTGGGAGGCTATGGCTACACCTTC
clone_size: few; j_call: TRBJ1-1; d_call: NA; v_call: TRBV6-1; cdr3_aa: CATRQSPVNTEAFF; cdr3_nt: TGTGCCACAAGACAGTCCCCGGTGAACACTGAAGCTTTCTTT
clone_size: few; j_call: TRBJ2-7; d_call: TRBD1; v_call: TRBV29-1; cdr3_aa: CSVEARQGSDEQYF; cdr3_nt: TGCAGCGTTGAAGCTAGACAGGGGTCCGACGAGCAGTACTTC
clone_size: NA; j_call: TRBJ2-2; d_call: TRBD2; v_call: TRBV9; cdr3_aa: CASSARTSRNTGELFF; cdr3_nt: TGTGCCAGCAGCGCAAGGACTAGCCGTAACACCGGGGAGCTGTTTTTT
clone_size: few; j_call: TRBJ2-1; d_call: NA; v_call: TRBV11-2; cdr3_aa: CASSLFVYNEQFF; cdr3_nt: TGTGCCAGCAGCTTATTCGTATACAATGAGCAGTTCTTC
clone_size: NA; j_call: TRBJ2-3; d_call: TRBD1; v_call: TRBV19; cdr3_aa: CASSPGTGRGDTQYF; cdr3_nt: TGTGCCAGTAGCCCCGGGACAGGGCGGGGAGATACGCAGTATTTT
clone_size: NA; j_call: TRBJ2-7; d_call: TRBD2; v_call: TRBV28; cdr3_aa: CASSFNIGGGAGNYEQYF; cdr3_nt: TGTGCCAGCAGTTTTAACATAGGCGGGGGGGCGGGGAACTACGAGCAGTACTTC
clone_size: NA; j_call: TRBJ2-1; d_call: TRBD2; v_call: TRBV5-1; cdr3_aa: CASSLGQLSGGPFNEQFF; cdr3_nt: TGCGCCAGCAGCTTGGGCCAACTAAGCGGGGGGCCGTTCAATGAGCAGTTCTTC
clone_size: NA; j_call: TRBJ1-1; d_call: TRBD1; v_call: TRBV6-1; cdr3_aa: CASSEGQLNTEAFF; cdr3_nt: TGTGCCAGCAGTGAGGGACAGCTGAACACTGAAGCTTTCTTT
clone_size: NA; j_call: TRBJ2-2; d_call: NA; v_call: TRBV19; cdr3_aa: CASSPIEGGGGELFF; cdr3_nt: TGTGCCAGTAGTCCCATAGAGGGTGGCGGCGGGGAGCTGTTTTTT
clone_size: NA; j_call: TRBJ1-2; d_call: NA; v_call: TRBV10-3; cdr3_aa: CAISELSQIYGYTF; cdr3_nt: TGTGCCATCAGTGAGTTGTCACAGATATATGGCTACACCTTC
clone_size: NA; j_call: TRBJ2-2; d_call: NA; v_call: TRBV7-2; cdr3_aa: CASSLALLTGELFF; cdr3_nt: TGTGCCAGCAGCTTAGCGCTACTCACCGGGGAGCTGTTTTTT
clone_size: NA; j_call: TRBJ2-5; d_call: TRBD2; v_call: TRBV28; cdr3_aa: CASSSDAGGPRETQYF; cdr3_nt: TGTGCCAGCAGCTCCGACGCGGGGGGGCCTCGGGAGACCCAGTACTTC
clone_size: NA; j_call: TRBJ2-3; d_call: TRBD2; v_call: TRBV4-1; cdr3_aa: CASSPGTSGSSTDTQYF; cdr3_nt: TGCGCCAGCAGCCCCGGGACTAGCGGGAGCTCCACAGATACGCAGTATTTT
clone_size: NA; j_call: TRBJ2-5; d_call: NA; v_call: TRBV7-2; cdr3_aa: CASSLGTATQYF; cdr3_nt: TGTGCCAGCAGCTTAGGGACAGCTACCCAGTACTTC
clone_size: NA; j_call: TRBJ1-2; d_call: NA; v_call: TRBV27; cdr3_aa: CASSPLGGTYGYTF; cdr3_nt: TGTGCCAGCAGTCCCCTTGGCGGTACCTATGGCTACACCTTC
clone_size: NA; j_call: TRBJ2-5; d_call: TRBD1; v_call: TRBV2; cdr3_aa: CASSGRDREETQYF; cdr3_nt: TGTGCCAGCAGTGGTCGGGACAGAGAAGAGACCCAGTACTTC
clone_size: NA; j_call: TRBJ1-1; d_call: NA; v_call: TRBV7-3; cdr3_aa: CASSLTPPGNTEAFF; cdr3_nt: TGTGCCAGCAGCTTAACCCCACCAGGGAACACTGAAGCTTTCTTT
clone_size: NA; j_call: TRBJ2-5; d_call: NA; v_call: TRBV4-3; cdr3_aa: CASSQGFNRGGQETQYF; cdr3_nt: TGCGCCAGCAGCCAAGGATTCAACAGGGGGGGACAAGAGACCCAGTACTTC
clone_size: NA; j_call: TRBJ1-2; d_call: NA; v_call: TRBV10-3; cdr3_aa: CAISESRGNYGYTF; cdr3_nt: TGTGCCATCAGTGAGTCGAGAGGGAACTATGGCTACACCTTC
clone_size: few; j_call: TRBJ1-1; d_call: TRBD1; v_call: TRBV5-1; cdr3_aa: CASSFQGAGTEAFF; cdr3_nt: TGCGCCAGCAGCTTCCAGGGGGCGGGCACTGAAGCTTTCTTT
clone_size: NA; j_call: TRBJ1-5; d_call: NA; v_call: TRBV6-5; cdr3_aa: CASSWREGNQPQHF; cdr3_nt: TGTGCCAGCAGTTGGAGAGAGGGAAATCAGCCCCAGCATTTT
clone_size: NA; j_call: TRBJ2-3; d_call: TRBD1; v_call: TRBV7-3; cdr3_aa: CASSSTGGRNTQYF; cdr3_nt: TGTGCCAGCAGCTCGACAGGGGGCAGGAATACGCAGTATTTT
clone_size: NA; j_call: TRBJ2-6; d_call: NA; v_call: TRBV4-1; cdr3_aa: CASSQKTALPSGANVLTF; cdr3_nt: TGCGCCAGCAGCCAAAAGACTGCCCTCCCCTCTGGGGCCAACGTCCTGACTTTC
clone_size: NA; j_call: TRBJ2-2; d_call: NA; v_call: TRBV25-1; cdr3_aa: CASSESGESGELFF; cdr3_nt: TGTGCCAGCAGTGAATCGGGGGAATCCGGGGAGCTGTTTTTT
clone_size: NA; j_call: TRBJ2-2; d_call: TRBD2; v_call: TRBV27; cdr3_aa: CASSLSGGGYTGELFF; cdr3_nt: TGTGCCAGCAGTTTATCTGGCGGGGGGTACACCGGGGAGCTGTTTTTT
clone_size: NA; j_call: TRBJ2-7; d_call: NA; v_call: TRBV7-6; cdr3_aa: CASSFSVDEQYF; cdr3_nt: TGTGCCAGCAGCTTCTCAGTGGACGAGCAGTACTTC
clone_size: NA; j_call: TRBJ2-5; d_call: NA; v_call: TRBV2; cdr3_aa: CANHRDIQETQYF; cdr3_nt: TGTGCCAACCACCGGGACATCCAAGAGACCCAGTACTTC
clone_size: NA; j_call: TRBJ2-3; d_call: TRBD2; v_call: TRBV7-8; cdr3_aa: CASRGLAGTSTDTQYF; cdr3_nt: TGTGCCAGCAGGGGACTAGCGGGGACCAGCACAGATACGCAGTATTTT
clone_size: NA; j_call: TRBJ1-2; d_call: TRBD1; v_call: TRBV29-1; cdr3_aa: CSVLTPGQGSYGYTF; cdr3_nt: TGCAGCGTTCTGACCCCGGGACAGGGTAGTTATGGCTACACCTTC
clone_size: NA; j_call: TRBJ1-5; d_call: NA; v_call: TRBV19; cdr3_aa: CAGGLGNQPQHF; cdr3_nt: TGTGCCGGGGGACTGGGAAATCAGCCCCAGCATTTT
clone_size: few; j_call: TRBJ2-2; d_call: NA; v_call: TRBV14; cdr3_aa: CASSLFLNTGELFF; cdr3_nt: TGTGCCAGCAGCCTCTTTTTGAACACCGGGGAGCTGTTTTTT
clone_size: few; j_call: TRBJ1-1; d_call: NA; v_call: TRBV6-4; cdr3_aa: CASSDAGTSNTEAFF; cdr3_nt: TGTGCCAGCAGTGATGCTGGTACATCGAACACTGAAGCTTTCTTT
clone_size: NA; j_call: TRBJ1-4; d_call: NA; v_call: TRBV29-1; cdr3_aa: CSVEDPQGNEKLFF; cdr3_nt: TGCAGCGTTGAAGATCCCCAGGGTAATGAAAAACTGTTTTTT
clone_size: NA; j_call: TRBJ1-4; d_call: NA; v_call: TRBV28; cdr3_aa: CASHDSLNEKLFF; cdr3_nt: TGTGCCAGCCATGACTCGCTAAATGAAAAACTGTTTTTT
clone_size: few; j_call: TRBJ1-5; d_call: NA; v_call: TRBV25-1; cdr3_aa: CASSEFGGRKPQHF; cdr3_nt: TGTGCCAGCAGTGAATTCGGGGGGAGAAAGCCCCAGCATTTT
clone_size: few; j_call: TRBJ1-1; d_call: NA; v_call: TRBV19; cdr3_aa: CASSMGTGLGLNTEAFF; cdr3_nt: TGTGCCAGTAGTATGGGGACTGGGCTAGGGTTGAACACTGAAGCTTTCTTT
clone_size: few; j_call: TRBJ2-5; d_call: TRBD2; v_call: TRBV5-1; cdr3_aa: CASSLWEGETQYF; cdr3_nt: TGCGCCAGCAGCTTGTGGGAGGGAGAGACCCAGTACTTC
clone_size: NA; j_call: TRBJ1-2; d_call: TRBD1; v_call: TRBV10-3; cdr3_aa: CAIRAPGTGGGYTF; cdr3_nt: TGTGCCATCAGAGCTCCCGGGACAGGAGGCGGCTACACCTTC
clone_size: NA; j_call: TRBJ1-3; d_call: TRBD1; v_call: TRBV15; cdr3_aa: CATSLRRQGAYGNTIYF; cdr3_nt: TGTGCCACCAGCTTAAGGCGGCAGGGGGCATATGGAAACACCATATATTTT
clone_size: NA; j_call: TRBJ2-7; d_call: TRBD1; v_call: TRBV30; cdr3_aa: CAWSERGLFAQYF; cdr3_nt: TGTGCCTGGAGCGAGAGGGGGCTGTTTGCGCAGTACTTC
clone_size: once; j_call: TRBJ2-1; d_call: TRBD1; v_call: TRBV7-3; cdr3_aa: CASSLQGAYNEQFF; cdr3_nt: TGTGCCAGCAGCTTACAGGGGGCCTACAATGAGCAGTTCTTC
clone_size: NA; j_call: TRBJ1-5; d_call: NA; v_call: TRBV4-1; cdr3_aa: CASSQDHRDVQHF; cdr3_nt: TGCGCCAGCAGCCAAGATCACAGGGACGTCCAGCATTTT
clone_size: NA; j_call: TRBJ2-5; d_call: TRBD1; v_call: TRBV7-9; cdr3_aa: CASSLGDRGQQETQYF; cdr3_nt: TGTGCCAGCAGCTTAGGTGACAGGGGGCAGCAAGAGACCCAGTACTTC
clone_size: NA; j_call: TRBJ1-5; d_call: NA; v_call: TRBV28; cdr3_aa: CASSLPGVNQPQHF; cdr3_nt: TGTGCCAGCAGCCTCCCAGGGGTTAATCAGCCCCAGCATTTT